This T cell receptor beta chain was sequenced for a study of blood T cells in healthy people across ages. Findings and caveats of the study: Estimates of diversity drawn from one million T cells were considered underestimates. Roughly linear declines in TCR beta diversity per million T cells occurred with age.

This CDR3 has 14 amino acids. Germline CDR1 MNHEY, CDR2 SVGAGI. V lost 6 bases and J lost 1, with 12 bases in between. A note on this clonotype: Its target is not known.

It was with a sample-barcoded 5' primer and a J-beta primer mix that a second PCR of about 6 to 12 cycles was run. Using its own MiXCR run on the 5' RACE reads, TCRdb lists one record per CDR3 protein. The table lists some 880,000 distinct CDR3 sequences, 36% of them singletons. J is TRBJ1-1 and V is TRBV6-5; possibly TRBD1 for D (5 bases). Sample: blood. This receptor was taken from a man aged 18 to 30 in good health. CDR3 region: CASSPDTGNTEAFF. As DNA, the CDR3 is TGTGCCAGCAGCCCTGATACAGGGAACACTGAAGCTTTCTTT.